The clone carrying this T cell receptor beta chain was observed at least ten times. The sample comes from a study of HIV-infected patients and healthy controls. TCRdb recomputed calls from the 5' RACE reads with MiXCR, one row per CDR3 protein. Counted here are approximately 64,000 distinct CDR3 sequences, about 19% occurring once; the ten biggest clones make up approximately 1.5%. The germline V and J ends were trimmed by 3 bases and 0 bases, with 8 bases remaining between them. This CDR3 comprises 13 residues. Germline V gene lookup returns CDR1 DFQATT and CDR2 SNEGSKA (reference sequence). This chain uses TRBV20-1 with TRBJ1-1; TRBD1 might be the D (5 bases). Sample: CD4+ T cells from blood. This clonotype was obtained from a human donor in good health. CDR3 in DNA: TGCAGTGCTAGGGGGACGGTGAACACTGAAGCTTTCTTT. This codes for CSARGTVNTEAFF.